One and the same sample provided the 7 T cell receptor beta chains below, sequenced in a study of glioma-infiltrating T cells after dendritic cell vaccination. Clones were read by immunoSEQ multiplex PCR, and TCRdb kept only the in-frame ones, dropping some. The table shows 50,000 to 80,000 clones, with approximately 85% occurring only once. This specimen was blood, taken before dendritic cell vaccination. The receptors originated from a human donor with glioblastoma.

CDR3 sequence (DNA): TGCAGCGTTGAGCCTTCCGGCGGGCCTTTAAACTATGGCTACACCTTC. Its protein product is CSVEPSGGPLNYGYTF. V gene TRBV29-1 combines with J gene TRBJ1-2; D is undetermined. The germline gives CDR1 SQVTM, CDR2 ANQGSEA. There are 16 residues in the CDR3. V was pared by 3 bases and J by 2 bases, with 19 bases between.

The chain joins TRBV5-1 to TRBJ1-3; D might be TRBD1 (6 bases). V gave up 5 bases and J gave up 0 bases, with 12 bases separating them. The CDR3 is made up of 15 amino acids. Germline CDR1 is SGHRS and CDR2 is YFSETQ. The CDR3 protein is CASRPTGNSGNTIYF. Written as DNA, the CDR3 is TGCGCCAGCAGACCTACAGGGAACTCTGGAAACACCATATATTTT.

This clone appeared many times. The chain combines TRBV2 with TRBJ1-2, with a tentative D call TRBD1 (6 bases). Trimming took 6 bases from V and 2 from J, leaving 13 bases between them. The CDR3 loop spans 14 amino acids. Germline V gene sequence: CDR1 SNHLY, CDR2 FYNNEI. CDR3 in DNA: TGTGCCAGCAGACCCAGGGGTAGGAACTATGGCTACACCTTC. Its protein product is CASRPRGRNYGYTF.

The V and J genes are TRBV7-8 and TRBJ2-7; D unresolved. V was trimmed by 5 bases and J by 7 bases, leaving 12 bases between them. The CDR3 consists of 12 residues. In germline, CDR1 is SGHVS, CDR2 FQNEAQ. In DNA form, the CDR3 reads TGTGCCAGCAGCGTAGGTATGCGGGAGCAGTACTTC. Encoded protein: CASSVGMREQYF.

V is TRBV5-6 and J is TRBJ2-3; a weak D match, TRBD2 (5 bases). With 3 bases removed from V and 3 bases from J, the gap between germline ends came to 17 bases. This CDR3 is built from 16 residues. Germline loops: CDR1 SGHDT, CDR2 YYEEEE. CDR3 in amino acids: CASSSNPSRGTDTQYF. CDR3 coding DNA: TGTGCCAGCAGCTCCAACCCATCCCGGGGAACAGATACGCAGTATTTT.

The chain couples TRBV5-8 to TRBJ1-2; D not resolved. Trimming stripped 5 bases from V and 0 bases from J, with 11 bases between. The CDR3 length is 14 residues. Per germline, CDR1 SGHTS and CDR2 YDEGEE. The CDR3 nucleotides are TGTGCCAGCAGGACCTACAGAGCTAACTATGGCTACACCTTC. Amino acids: CASRTYRANYGYTF.

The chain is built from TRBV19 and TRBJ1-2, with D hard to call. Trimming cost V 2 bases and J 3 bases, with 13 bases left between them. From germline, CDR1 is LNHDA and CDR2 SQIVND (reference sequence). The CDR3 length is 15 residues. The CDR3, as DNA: TGTGCCAGTAGTATATCGGAGGGATGGGACTATGGCTACACCTTC. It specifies CASSISEGWDYGYTF.